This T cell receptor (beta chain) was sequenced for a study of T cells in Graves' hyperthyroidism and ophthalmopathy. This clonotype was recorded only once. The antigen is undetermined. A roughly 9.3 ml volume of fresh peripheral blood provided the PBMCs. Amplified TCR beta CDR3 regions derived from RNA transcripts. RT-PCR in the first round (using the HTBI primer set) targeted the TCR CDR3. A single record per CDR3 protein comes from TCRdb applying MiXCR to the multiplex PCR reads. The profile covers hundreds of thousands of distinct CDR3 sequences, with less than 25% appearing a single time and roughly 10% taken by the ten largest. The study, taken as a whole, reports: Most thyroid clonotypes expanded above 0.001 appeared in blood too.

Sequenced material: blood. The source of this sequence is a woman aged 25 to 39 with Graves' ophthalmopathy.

The CDR3 here is CASSFRAGGTEAFF. CDR3 bases: TGTGCCAGCAGTTTTCGCGCAGGGGGCACTGAAGCTTTCTTT. This sequence joins TRBV27 and TRBJ1-1; 7 bases are a match to TRBD1. The J segment lost 4 bases and the V segment lost 3 bases, leaving 5 bases of the junction unmatched. The CDR3 runs to 14 residues. Germline V gene lookup returns CDR1 MNHEY and CDR2 SMNVEV (reference sequence).